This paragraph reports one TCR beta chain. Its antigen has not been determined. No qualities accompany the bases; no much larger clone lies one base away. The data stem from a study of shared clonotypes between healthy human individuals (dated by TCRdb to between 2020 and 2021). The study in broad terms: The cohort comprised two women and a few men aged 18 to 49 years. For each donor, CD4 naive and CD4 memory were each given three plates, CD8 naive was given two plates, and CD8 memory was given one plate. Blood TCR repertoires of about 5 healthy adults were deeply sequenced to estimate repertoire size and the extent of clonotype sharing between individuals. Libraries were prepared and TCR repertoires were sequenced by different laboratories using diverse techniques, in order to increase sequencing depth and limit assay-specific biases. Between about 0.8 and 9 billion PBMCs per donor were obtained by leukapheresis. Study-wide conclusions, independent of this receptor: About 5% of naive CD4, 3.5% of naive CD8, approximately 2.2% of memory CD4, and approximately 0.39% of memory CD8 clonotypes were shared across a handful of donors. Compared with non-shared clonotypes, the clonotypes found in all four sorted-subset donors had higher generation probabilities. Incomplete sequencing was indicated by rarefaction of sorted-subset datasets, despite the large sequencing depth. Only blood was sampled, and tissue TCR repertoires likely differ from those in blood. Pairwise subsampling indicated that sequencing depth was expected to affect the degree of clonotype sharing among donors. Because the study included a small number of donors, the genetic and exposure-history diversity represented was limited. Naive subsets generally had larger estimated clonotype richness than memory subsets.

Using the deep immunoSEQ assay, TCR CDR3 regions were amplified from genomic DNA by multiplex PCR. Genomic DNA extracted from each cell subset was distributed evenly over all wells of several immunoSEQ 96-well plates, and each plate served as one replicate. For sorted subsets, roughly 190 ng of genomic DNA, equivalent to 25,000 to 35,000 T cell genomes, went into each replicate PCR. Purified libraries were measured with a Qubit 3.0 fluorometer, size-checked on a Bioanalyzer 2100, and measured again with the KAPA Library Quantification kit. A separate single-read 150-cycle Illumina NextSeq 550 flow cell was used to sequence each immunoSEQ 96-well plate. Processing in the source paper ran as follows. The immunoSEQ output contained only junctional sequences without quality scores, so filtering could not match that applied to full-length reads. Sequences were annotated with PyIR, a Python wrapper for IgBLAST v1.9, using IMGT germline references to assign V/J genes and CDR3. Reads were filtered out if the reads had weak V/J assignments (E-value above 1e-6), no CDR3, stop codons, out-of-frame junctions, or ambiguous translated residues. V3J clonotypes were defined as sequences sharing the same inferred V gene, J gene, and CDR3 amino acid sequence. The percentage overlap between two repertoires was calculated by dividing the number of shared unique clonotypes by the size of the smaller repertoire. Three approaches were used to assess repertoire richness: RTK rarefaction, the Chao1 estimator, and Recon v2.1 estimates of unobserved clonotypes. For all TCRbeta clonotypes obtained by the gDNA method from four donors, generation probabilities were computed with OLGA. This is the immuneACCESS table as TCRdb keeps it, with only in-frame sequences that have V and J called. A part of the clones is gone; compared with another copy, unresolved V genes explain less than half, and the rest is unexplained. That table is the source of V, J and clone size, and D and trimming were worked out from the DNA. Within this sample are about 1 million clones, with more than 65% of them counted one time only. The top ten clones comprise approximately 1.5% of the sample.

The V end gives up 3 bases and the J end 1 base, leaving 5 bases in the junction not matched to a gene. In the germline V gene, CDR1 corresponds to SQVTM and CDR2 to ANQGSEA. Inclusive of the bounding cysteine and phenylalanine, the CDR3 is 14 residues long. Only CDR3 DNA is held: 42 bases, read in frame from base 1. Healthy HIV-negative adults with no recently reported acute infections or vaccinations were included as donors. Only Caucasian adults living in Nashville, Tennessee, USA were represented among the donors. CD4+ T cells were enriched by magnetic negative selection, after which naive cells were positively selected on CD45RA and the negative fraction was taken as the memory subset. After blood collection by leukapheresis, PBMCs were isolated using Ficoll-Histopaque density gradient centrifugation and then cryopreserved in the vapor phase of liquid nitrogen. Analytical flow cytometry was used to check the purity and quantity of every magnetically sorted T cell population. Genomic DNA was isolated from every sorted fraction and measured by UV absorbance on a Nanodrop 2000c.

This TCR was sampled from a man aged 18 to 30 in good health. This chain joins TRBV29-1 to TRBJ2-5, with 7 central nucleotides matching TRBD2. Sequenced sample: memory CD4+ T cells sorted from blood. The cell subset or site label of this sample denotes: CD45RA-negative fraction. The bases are TGCAGCGTTGATTGGAGCGGGATCCAAGAGACCCAGTACTTC. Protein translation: CSVDWSGIQETQYF.